The subject of this entry is one TCR beta chain. What it binds is not known. The data were produced by immunoSEQ multiplex PCR, yet TCRdb's version contains in-frame clones alone and is incomplete. There are about 47,000 clones in the sample; 85% to 95% occur only once, and 0.2% to 0.25% lies in the top ten. The data derive from a study of graft-versus-host responses after intestinal transplantation. Turning to the study itself: Every transplant recipient was induced with anti-thymocyte globulin, then maintained on tacrolimus and steroids for two to three years.

With V trimmed by 3 bases and J by 10 bases, 5 bases remained unmatched. CDR3 size: 13 residues. Germline CDR1 MNHEY, CDR2 SMNVEV (reference sequence). The gene calls are TRBV27 and TRBJ1-5, with 8 bases that match TRBD1. The sample was unstimulated CD8+ T cells sorted from spleen or lymph node cells, taken before transplant. This TCR was recovered from a human donor who was the organ donor for an intestinal transplant. CDR3 coding DNA: TGTGCCAGCAGTTTGGGGACAGGCCAACCCCAGCATTTT. Residues: CASSLGTGQPQHF.